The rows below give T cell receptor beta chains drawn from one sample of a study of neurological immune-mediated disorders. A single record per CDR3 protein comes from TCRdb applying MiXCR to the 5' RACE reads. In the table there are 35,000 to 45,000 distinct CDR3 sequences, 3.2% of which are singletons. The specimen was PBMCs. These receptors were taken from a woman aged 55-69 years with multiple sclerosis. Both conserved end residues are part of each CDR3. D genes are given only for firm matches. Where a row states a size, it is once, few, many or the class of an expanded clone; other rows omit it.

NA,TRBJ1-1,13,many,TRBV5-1,TGCGCCAGCAGGGGGCTGGGTGGGAGTGAAGCTTTCTTT,CASRGLGGSEAFF
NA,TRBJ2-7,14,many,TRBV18,TGTGCCAGCTCAGCACAAACAGGGTTTCACGAGCAGTACTTC,CASSAQTGFHEQYF
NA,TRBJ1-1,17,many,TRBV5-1,TGCGCCAGCAGCTTGGTAGGGGGACTGTCAATGAACACTGAAGCTTTCTTT,CASSLVGGLSMNTEAFF
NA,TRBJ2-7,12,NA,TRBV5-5,TGTGCCAGCAGCTTGGACGGGGAAGAGCAGTACTTC,CASSLDGEEQYF
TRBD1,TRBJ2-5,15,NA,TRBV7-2,TGTGCCAGCAGCCATGGACAGGGGGCGCGAGAGACCCAGTACTTC,CASSHGQGARETQYF
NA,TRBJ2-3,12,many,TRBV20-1,TGCAGTGGCGGCCCGAGCACAGATACGCAGTATTTT,CSGGPSTDTQYF
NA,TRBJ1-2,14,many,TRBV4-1,TGCGCCAGCAGCCAAGACCGGGGGCGCTGGAGCTACACCTTC,CASSQDRGRWSYTF
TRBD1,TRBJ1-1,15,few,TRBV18,TGTGCCAGCTCACCCCAGGGGGCAAGGGACACTGAAGCTTTCTTT,CASSPQGARDTEAFF
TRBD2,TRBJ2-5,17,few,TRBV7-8,TGTGCCAGCAGCCTAGGGGTCCTAGCGGGGGGGCAAGAGACCCAGTACTTC,CASSLGVLAGGQETQYF
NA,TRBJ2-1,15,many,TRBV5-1,TGCGCCAGCAGCTTGGCTCAGGGGTCCCAAGGTGAGCAGTTCTTC,CASSLAQGSQGEQFF
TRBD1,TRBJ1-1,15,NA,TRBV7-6,TGTGCCAGCAGCTTAGGAACAGGGGGCAACACTGAAGCTTTCTTT,CASSLGTGGNTEAFF
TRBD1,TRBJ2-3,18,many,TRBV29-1,TGCAGCGCCCGAGGGGACAGGGGAAGGGATGAGCTCACAGATACGCAGTATTTT,CSARGDRGRDELTDTQYF
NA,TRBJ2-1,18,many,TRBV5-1,TGCGCCAGCAGCTTGTTTACGTTAACGGACGGGGCTAGGAATGAGCAGTTCTTC,CASSLFTLTDGARNEQFF
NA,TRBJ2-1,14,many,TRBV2,TGTGCCAGCAGCCTCCCTGGTCCTGCGAATGAGCAGTTCTTC,CASSLPGPANEQFF
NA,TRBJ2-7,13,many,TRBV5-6,TGTGCCAGCAGCCCCGTCGGACGGGACGAGCAGTACTTC,CASSPVGRDEQYF
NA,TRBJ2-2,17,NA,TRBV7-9,TGTGCCAGCAGCTTGAGAGGAGGGGAGCGAGGCACCGGGGAGCTGTTTTTT,CASSLRGGERGTGELFF
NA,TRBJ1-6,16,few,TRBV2,TGTGCCAGCAGTCCAGACAACCCAAGGGCTAATTCACCCCTCCACTTT,CASSPDNPRANSPLHF
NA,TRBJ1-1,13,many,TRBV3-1,TGTGCCAGCAGCCTTAGGGGCCAGATCCGGGCTTTCTTT,CASSLRGQIRAFF
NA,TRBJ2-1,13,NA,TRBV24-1,TGTGCCACCAGTGAGGCAGGGCTGCATGAGCAGTTCTTC,CATSEAGLHEQFF
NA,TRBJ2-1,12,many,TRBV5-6,TGTGCCAGCAGCTTGGGTTCCTATGAGCAGTTCTTC,CASSLGSYEQFF
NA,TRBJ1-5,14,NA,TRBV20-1,TGCAGTATCGACGGGACCAGAGGCAATCAGCCCCAGCATTTT,CSIDGTRGNQPQHF
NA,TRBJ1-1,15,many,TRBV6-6,TGTGCCAGCAGTTCCTTACTGGGAATGAACACTGAAGCTTTCTTT,CASSSLLGMNTEAFF
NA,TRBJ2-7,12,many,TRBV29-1,TGCAGCGTTGAAGGGCAGGGCTACGAGCAGTACTTC,CSVEGQGYEQYF
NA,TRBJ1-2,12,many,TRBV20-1,TGCAGTGCCAGACCGGGCGTCCCGGGCTACACCTTC,CSARPGVPGYTF
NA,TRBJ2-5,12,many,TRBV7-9,TGTGCCAGCAGCCTTAGCGGTGAGACCCAGTACTTC,CASSLSGETQYF
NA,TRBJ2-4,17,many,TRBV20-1,TGCAGTGCTAGGCCCTCGGAGGCCTTAACAGCCAAAAACATTCAGTACTTC,CSARPSEALTAKNIQYF
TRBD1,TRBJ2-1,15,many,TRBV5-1,TGCGCCAGCAGCTCATCCGGGACAGGGAAAAATGAGCAGTTCTTC,CASSSSGTGKNEQFF
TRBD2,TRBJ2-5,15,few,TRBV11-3,TGTGCCAGCAGCCAGGGGACTAGCGGGGGGGAGACCCAGTACTTC,CASSQGTSGGETQYF
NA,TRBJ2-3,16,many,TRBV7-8,TGTGCCAGCAGCTTAGAATTTGGGGAACGCACAGATACGCAGTATTTT,CASSLEFGERTDTQYF
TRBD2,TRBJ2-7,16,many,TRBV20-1,TGCAGTGCTAGTTGGGCTAGCGGGGGGGCCGGTTACGAGCAGTACTTC,CSASWASGGAGYEQYF
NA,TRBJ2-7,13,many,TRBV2,TGTGCCAGCAGTCGACAGACCTCCTACGAGCAGTACTTC,CASSRQTSYEQYF
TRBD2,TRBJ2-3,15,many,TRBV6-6,TGTGCCAGCAAAAACGGGGGGACTAGCACAGATACGCAGTATTTT,CASKNGGTSTDTQYF
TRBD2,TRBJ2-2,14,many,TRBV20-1,TGCAGTGCCGGGGTGGGGGGGGGCACCGGGGAGCTGTTTTTT,CSAGVGGGTGELFF
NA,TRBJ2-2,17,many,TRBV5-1,TGCGCCAGCAGCTTGCACAGGGAGGCTTCGAACACCGGGGAGCTGTTTTTT,CASSLHREASNTGELFF
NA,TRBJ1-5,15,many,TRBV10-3,TGTGCCATCAGTGATTCAGAGCTCAGCAATAAGACCCAGAATTTT,CAISDSELSNKTQNF
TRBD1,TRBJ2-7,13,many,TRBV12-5,TGTGCTAGTGGTCCCTTTACAGGGGCCGAGCAGTACTTC,CASGPFTGAEQYF
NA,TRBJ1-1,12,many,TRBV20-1,TGCAGTGCCCAGATTGGGAGCACTGAAGCTTTCTTT,CSAQIGSTEAFF
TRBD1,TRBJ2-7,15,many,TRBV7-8,TGTGCCAGCAGCTCGACGGGACAGGCCACCTACGAGCAGTACTTC,CASSSTGQATYEQYF